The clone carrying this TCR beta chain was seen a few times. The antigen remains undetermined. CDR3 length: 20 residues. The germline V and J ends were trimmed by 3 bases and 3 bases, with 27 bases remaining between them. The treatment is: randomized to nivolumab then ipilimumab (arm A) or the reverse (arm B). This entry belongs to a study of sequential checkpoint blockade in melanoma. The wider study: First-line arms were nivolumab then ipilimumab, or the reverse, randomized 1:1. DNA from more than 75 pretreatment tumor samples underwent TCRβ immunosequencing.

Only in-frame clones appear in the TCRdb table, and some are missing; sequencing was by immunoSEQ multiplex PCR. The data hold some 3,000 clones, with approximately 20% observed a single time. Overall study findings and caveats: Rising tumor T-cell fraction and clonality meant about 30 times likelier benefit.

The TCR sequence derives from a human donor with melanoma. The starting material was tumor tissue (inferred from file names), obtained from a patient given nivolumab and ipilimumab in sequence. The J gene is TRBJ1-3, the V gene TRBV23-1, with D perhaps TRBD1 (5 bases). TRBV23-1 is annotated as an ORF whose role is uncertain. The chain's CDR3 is CASSHPGGDRAFSFGNTIYF. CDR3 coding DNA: TGCGCCAGCAGTCACCCGGGGGGGGATAGGGCTTTCTCCTTTGGAAACACCATATATTTT.